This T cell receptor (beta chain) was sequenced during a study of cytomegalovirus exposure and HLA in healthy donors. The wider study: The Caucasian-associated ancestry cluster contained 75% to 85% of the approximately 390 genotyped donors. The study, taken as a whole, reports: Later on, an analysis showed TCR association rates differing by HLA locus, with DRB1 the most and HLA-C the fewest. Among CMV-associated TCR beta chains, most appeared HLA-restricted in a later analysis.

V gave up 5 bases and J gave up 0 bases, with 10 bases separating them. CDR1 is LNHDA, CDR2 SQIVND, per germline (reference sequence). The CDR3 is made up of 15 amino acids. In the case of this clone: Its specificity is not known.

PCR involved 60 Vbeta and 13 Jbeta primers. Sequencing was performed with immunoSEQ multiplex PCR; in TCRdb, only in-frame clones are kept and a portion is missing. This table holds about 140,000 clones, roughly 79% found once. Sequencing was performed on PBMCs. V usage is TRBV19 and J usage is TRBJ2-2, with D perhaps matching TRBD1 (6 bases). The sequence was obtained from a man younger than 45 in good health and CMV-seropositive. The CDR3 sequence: CASSVTGTNTGELFF. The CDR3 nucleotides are TGTGCCAGTAGTGTCACAGGGACGAACACCGGGGAGCTGTTTTTT.